What follows are 9 T cell receptor beta chains derived from one specimen sequenced in a study of blood T cell repertoires in COVID-19. The method was immunoSEQ multiplex PCR; TCRdb's version includes in-frame clones alone and lacks a portion of them. This sample yields under 450,000 clones, of which 75% to 90% are seen a single time; approximately 5.4% belongs to the top ten. Sequencing used PBMCs or T cells enriched from blood (not recorded which). All receptors come from a woman aged 45-59 years who had recovered from COVID-19.

The chain joins TRBV9 to TRBJ2-3; weak D call: TRBD2 (5 bases). The germline V and J ends were trimmed by 5 bases and 1 base, with 17 bases remaining between them. The CDR3 has 16 amino acids. The germline V gene encodes CDR1 SGDLS and CDR2 YYNGEE. The CDR3, as DNA: TGTGCCAGCAGTTACCTGGGCGCGGGTGGCACAGATACGCAGTATTTT. As protein: CASSYLGAGGTDTQYF.

The V and J genes are TRBV30 and TRBJ1-2, with a weak D call TRBD1 (5 bases). The V and J ends lost 0 bases and 7 bases respectively, with 12 bases between them. CDR3 size: 13 residues. Germline CDR1 and CDR2: GTSNPN and SVGIG (reference sequence). This CDR3 reads CAWSVGRGGGYTF. The CDR3 DNA reads as TGTGCCTGGAGTGTAGGAAGGGGAGGTGGCTACACCTTC.

The rearrangement links TRBV7-2 to TRBJ2-6; D is unclear. The V gene's germline CDR1 is SGHTA and CDR2 FQGNSA. The CDR3 consists of 13 residues. V lost 3 bases to trimming and J lost 3 bases, with 3 bases between them. The DNA of the CDR3 is TGTGCCAGCAGCTTCAGTGGGGCCAACGTCCTGACTTTC. As protein: CASSFSGANVLTF.

The gene calls are TRBV5-1 and TRBJ1-2; perhaps TRBD1 as D (6 bases). The V gene lost 0 bases and the J gene lost 8 bases, with 14 bases spanning the gap. This CDR3 spans 14 amino acids. Germline values: CDR1 SGHRS, CDR2 YFSETQ. The CDR3 coding sequence is TGCGCCAGCAGCTTGGCGGACAGAACGGGGGGCTACACCTTC. The encoded protein is CASSLADRTGGYTF.

The J gene is TRBJ2-3, the V gene TRBV2, with 11 nucleotides matching TRBD2. CDR3 length: 19 residues. Germline V gene lookup returns CDR1 SNHLY and CDR2 FYNNEI. Germline trimming cut 8 bases from V and 0 bases from J; bases unmatched to any gene: 16. Here the CDR3 DNA reads TGTGCCAGCCTCTCACTAGCGGGGGCGATCTCTCCTAGCACAGATACGCAGTATTTT. This sequence encodes CASLSLAGAISPSTDTQYF.

This clone was picked up one time. The V and J genes are TRBV12-3 or TRBV12-4 and TRBJ2-1; TRBD2 aligns across 8 bases. V lost 7 bases to trimming and J lost 5 bases; unmatched junction nucleotides: 4. CDR3 length: 13 amino acids. CDR3 protein: CASKREPHNEQFF. In DNA form, the CDR3 reads TGTGCCAGCAAGCGGGAGCCACACAATGAGCAGTTCTTC.

This chain joins TRBV6-5 and TRBJ2-6; possibly TRBD1 for D (5 bases). CDR1 and CDR2 from the germline V gene are MNHEY and SVGAGI. CDR3 length equals 13 residues. V lost 7 bases, J lost 7 bases, and 11 bases lay in between. CDR3 in DNA: TGTGCCAGCACCCACAGGTCAGCCAACGTCCTGACTTTC. It specifies CASTHRSANVLTF.

V gene TRBV14 combines with J gene TRBJ2-7, with D possibly matching TRBD2 (6 bases). The germline gives CDR1 SGHDN, CDR2 FVKESK. There are 14 residues in the CDR3. The ends were cut back, 0 bases at V and 3 bases at J, with 9 bases in the middle. In DNA, the CDR3 is TGTGCCAGCAGCCAAGAAGGTAGCGGCTACGAGCAGTACTTC. Protein sequence: CASSQEGSGYEQYF. The whole variable domain, filled in from reference TRBV14 and TRBJ2-7, reads EAGVTQFPSHSVIEKGQTVTLRCDPISGHDNLYWYRRVMGKEIKFLLHFVKESKQDESGMPNNRFLAERTGGTYSTLKVQPAELEDSGVYFCASSQEGSGYEQYFGPGTRLTVT.

The chain has TRBV19 and TRBJ1-1, with D tentatively TRBD1 (5 bases). Trimming shortened V by 5 bases and J by 1 base, and 11 bases separated the two germline ends. This CDR3 has 14 amino acids. CDR1 is LNHDA, CDR2 SQIVND, per germline (reference sequence). The CDR3 DNA reads TGTGCCAGTAGTGGCCCGACAGAGAACACTGAAGCTTTCTTT. This sequence encodes CASSGPTENTEAFF.